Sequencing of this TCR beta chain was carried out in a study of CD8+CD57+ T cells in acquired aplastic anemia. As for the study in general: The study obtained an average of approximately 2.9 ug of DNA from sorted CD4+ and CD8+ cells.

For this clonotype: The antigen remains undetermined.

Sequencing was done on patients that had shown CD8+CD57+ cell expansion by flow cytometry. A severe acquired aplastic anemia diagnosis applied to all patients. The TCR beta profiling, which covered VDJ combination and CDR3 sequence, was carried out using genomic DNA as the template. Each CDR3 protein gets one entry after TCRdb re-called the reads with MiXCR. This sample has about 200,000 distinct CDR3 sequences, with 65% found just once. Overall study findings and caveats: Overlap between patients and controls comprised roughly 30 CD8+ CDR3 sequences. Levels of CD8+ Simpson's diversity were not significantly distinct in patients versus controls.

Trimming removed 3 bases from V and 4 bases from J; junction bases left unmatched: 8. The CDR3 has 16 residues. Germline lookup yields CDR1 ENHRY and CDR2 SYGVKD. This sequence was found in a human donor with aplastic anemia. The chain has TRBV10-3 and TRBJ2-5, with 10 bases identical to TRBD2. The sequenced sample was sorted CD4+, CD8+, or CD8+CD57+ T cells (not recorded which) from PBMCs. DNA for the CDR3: TGTGCCATCAGTGATCCTACTAGCGGGGCGGGAGAGACCCAGTACTTC. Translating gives CAISDPTSGAGETQYF.